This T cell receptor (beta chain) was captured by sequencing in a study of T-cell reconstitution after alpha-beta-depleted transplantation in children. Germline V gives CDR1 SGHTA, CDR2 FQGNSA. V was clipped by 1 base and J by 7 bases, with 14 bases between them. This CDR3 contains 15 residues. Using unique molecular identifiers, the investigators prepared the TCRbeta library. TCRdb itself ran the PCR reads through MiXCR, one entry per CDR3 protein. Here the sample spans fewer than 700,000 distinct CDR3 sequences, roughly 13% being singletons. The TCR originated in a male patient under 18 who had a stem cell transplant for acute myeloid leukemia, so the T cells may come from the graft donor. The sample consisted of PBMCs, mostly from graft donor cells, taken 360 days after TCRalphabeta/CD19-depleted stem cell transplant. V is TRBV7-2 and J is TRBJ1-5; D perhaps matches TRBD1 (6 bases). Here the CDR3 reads CASSLDRAPYQPQHF. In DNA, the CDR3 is TGTGCCAGCAGCTTAGACAGGGCCCCTTACCAGCCCCAGCATTTT.